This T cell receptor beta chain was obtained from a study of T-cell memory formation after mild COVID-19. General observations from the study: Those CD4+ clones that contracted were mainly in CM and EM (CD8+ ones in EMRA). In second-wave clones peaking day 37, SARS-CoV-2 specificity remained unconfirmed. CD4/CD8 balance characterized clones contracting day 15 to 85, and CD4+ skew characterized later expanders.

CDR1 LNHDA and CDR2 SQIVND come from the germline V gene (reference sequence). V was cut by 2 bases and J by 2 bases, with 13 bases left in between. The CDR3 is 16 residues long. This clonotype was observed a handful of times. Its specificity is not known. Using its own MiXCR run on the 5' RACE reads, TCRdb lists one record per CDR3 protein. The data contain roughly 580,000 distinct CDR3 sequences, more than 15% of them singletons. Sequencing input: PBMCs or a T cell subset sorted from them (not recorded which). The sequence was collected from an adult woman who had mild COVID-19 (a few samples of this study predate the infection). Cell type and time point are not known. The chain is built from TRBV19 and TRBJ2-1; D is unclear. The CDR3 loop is CASSINVGAAYNEQFF. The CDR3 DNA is TGTGCCAGTAGTATAAATGTTGGTGCAGCCTACAATGAGCAGTTCTTC.